The 26 T cell receptor beta chains presented below share a single source sample, sequenced in a study of shared clonotypes between healthy human individuals. Produced via immunoSEQ multiplex PCR; TCRdb's table is partial and in-frame only. The table lists around 980,000 clones, around 78% of them singletons, with 0.5% to 0.65% in the top ten. Source material: memory CD4+ T cells from PBMCs. This sample's subset: CD45RA-negative fraction. All receptors derive from a man between 18 and 35 years old in good health. Some clones in this sample may be carry-over from other donors' samples.

The CDR3 DNA reads TGTGCCAGCAGTTCCTACATCAACCAGCCTGCCAAAAACATTCAGTACTTC. Translating gives CASSSYINQPAKNIQYF. V is TRBV28 and J is TRBJ2-4, with D uncertain. Trimming stripped 4 bases from V and 1 base from J, with 17 bases between. Looked up from germline, CDR1 is MDHEN and CDR2 is SYDVKM. This CDR3 spans 17 amino acids.

V usage is TRBV9 and J usage is TRBJ2-1; 12 bases agree with TRBD2. Germline V gene data show CDR1 as SGDLS and CDR2 as YYNGEE. Germline trimming cut 4 bases from V and 0 bases from J; bases unmatched to any gene: 8. CDR3 length equals 18 residues. The CDR3 reads CASSPSGTSGYSYNEQFF. DNA for the CDR3: TGTGCCAGCAGCCCCTCCGGGACTAGCGGGTACTCCTACAATGAGCAGTTCTTC. Full variable domain (remainder filled in from reference TRBV9 and TRBJ2-1): DSGVTQTPKHLITATGQRVTLRCSPRSGDLSVYWYQQSLDQGLQFLIQYYNGEERAKGNILERFSAQQFPDLHSELNLSSLELGDSALYFCASSPSGTSGYSYNEQFFGPGTRLTVL.

This chain connects TRBV5-1 to TRBJ1-4, with a weak D call TRBD1 (6 bases). The V gene's germline CDR1 is SGHRS and CDR2 YFSETQ. V lost 0 bases and J lost 6, with 12 bases in between. The CDR3 length is 15 residues. For the CDR3, the DNA is TGCGCCAGCAGCTTGGAAGGACAGCCCTATGAAAAACTGTTTTTT. Its protein product is CASSLEGQPYEKLFF.

This clone was observed a single time. The identical CDR3 is also encoded by other nucleotide sequences in the sample. The gene calls are TRBV6-1 and TRBJ1-2; TRBD1 matches at 10 bases. V lost 2 bases, J lost 3 bases, and 3 bases stayed unmatched. This CDR3 has 15 amino acids. CDR1 MNHNS and CDR2 SASEGT come from the germline V gene. CDR3 bases: TGTGCCAGCAGTGAAAGGACAGGGGGACACTATGGCTACACCTTC. Residues: CASSERTGGHYGYTF.

The chain joins TRBV7-8 to TRBJ2-7; maybe TRBD2 (6 bases). This CDR3 is 17 amino acids long. Germline V lookup: CDR1 SGHVS, CDR2 FQNEAQ. Trimming pared 5 bases from V and 0 bases from J, leaving 20 bases between. CDR3 protein: CASSTPPGRGTSYEQYF. CDR3 in DNA: TGTGCCAGCAGCACACCCCCCGGGCGGGGAACCTCCTACGAGCAGTACTTC.

V usage is TRBV4-1 and J usage is TRBJ1-4; 7 bases agree with TRBD1. The trim removed 4 bases at V and 8 bases at J, leaving 13 bases unmatched. This CDR3 has 16 residues. Germline CDR1 reads MGHRA; CDR2 reads YSYEKL. CDR3 protein: CASSLTDRRGGEKLFF. DNA for the CDR3: TGCGCCAGCAGCCTAACGGACAGGCGAGGGGGGGAAAAACTGTTTTTT.

The J gene is TRBJ1-2, the V gene TRBV28; no firm D call. Germline CDR1 reads MDHEN; CDR2 reads SYDVKM. The CDR3 is 14 residues long. Trimming left V 1 base short and J 4 bases short, with 10 bases between. CDR3 loop: CASSLLPQFYGYTF. In nucleotides, the CDR3 is TGTGCCAGCAGTTTATTGCCCCAATTCTATGGCTACACCTTC.

The gene calls are TRBV11-2 and TRBJ1-5; TRBD1 matches 7 bases. Germline V gene lookup returns CDR1 SGHAT and CDR2 FQNNGV. This CDR3 is 13 amino acids long. J gave up 7 bases and V 4 bases, and 4 bases lay outside the gene matches. The CDR3 protein is CASSYTGVQPQHF. CDR3 DNA sequence: TGTGCCAGCAGCTATACAGGGGTCCAGCCCCAGCATTTT.

The V gene is TRBV30, the J gene TRBJ2-3, with 8 bases identical to TRBD1. The CDR3 sequence is 15 residues long. Per the germline V gene, CDR1 is GTSNPN and CDR2 is SVGIG (reference sequence). V shed 3 bases and J 0 bases; nucleotides not matched to a gene: 5. The CDR3, as DNA: TGTGCCTGGAGCTGGACAGGGAGTAGCACAGATACGCAGTATTTT. This sequence encodes CAWSWTGSSTDTQYF.

V and J are TRBV5-1 and TRBJ1-2, with D possibly TRBD1 on 5 matching bases. The V end lost 4 bases, the J end lost 2 bases, and 15 bases lay between the germline ends. Germline assignment: CDR1 SGHRS and CDR2 YFSETQ. This CDR3 spans 15 amino acids. CDR3 nucleotides: TGCGCCAGCAGCCGGGACGTCCAGCTAAACTATGGCTACACCTTC. Residues: CASSRDVQLNYGYTF.

This clone was seen a single time. The chain uses TRBV4-1 and TRBJ2-5, with 10 positions matching TRBD1. Germline-derived CDR1 and CDR2 are MGHRA and YSYEKL. The length of the CDR3 is 15 residues. The trim removed 6 bases at V and 3 bases at J, leaving 7 bases unmatched. The CDR3 sequence is CASRVAGTGEETQYF. CDR3 DNA: TGCGCCAGCAGAGTTGCCGGGACAGGGGAAGAGACCCAGTACTTC.

Note on this clone: A much larger clone differs by one base, so this may be a read error. The chain links TRBV6-4 to TRBJ1-2, with a weak D call TRBD1 (5 bases). The V gene's germline CDR1 is MRHNA and CDR2 SNTAGT. This CDR3 comprises 15 residues. The V and J ends lost 0 bases and 4 bases respectively, with 12 bases between them. Here the CDR3 DNA reads TGTGCCAGCAGTGACTCGATCCGGGGGACCTATGGCTACACCTTC. Its translation: CASSDSIRGTYGYTF.

The chain combines TRBV5-4 with TRBJ2-7, with 11 bases fitting TRBD2. Germline CDR1 and CDR2: SGHNT and YYREEE (reference sequence). CDR3 length equals 15 residues. J was trimmed by 6 bases and V by 4 bases; bases with no gene match: 9. The DNA of the CDR3 is TGTGCCAGCAGCCAGACTAGCGGGATGGTGTCCGAGCAGTACTTC. Its translation: CASSQTSGMVSEQYF.

The chain links TRBV7-9 to TRBJ2-1; D gene uncertain. The CDR3 runs 15 residues. Germline lookup yields CDR1 SEHNR and CDR2 FQNEAQ (reference sequence). The germline V and J ends were trimmed by 5 bases and 0 bases, with 11 bases remaining between them. The CDR3 is CASSPYPSSYNEQFF. The CDR3 coding sequence is TGTGCCAGCAGCCCCTACCCAAGCTCCTACAATGAGCAGTTCTTC. The whole variable domain, remainder taken from reference TRBV7-9 and TRBJ2-1, is DTGVSQNPRHKITKRGQNVTFRCDPISEHNRLYWYRQTLGQGPEFLTYFQNEAQLEKSRLLSDRFSAERPKGSFSTLEIQRTEQGDSAMYLCASSPYPSSYNEQFFGPGTRLTVL.

The CDR3 protein is CASSLGTYGTDTQYF. The CDR3 DNA reads as TGCGCCAGCAGCTTGGGGACTTATGGGACAGATACGCAGTATTTT. This chain links TRBV5-1 with TRBJ2-3; D is possibly TRBD2 (5 bases). The CDR3 contains 15 residues. Germline V gene sequence: CDR1 SGHRS, CDR2 YFSETQ. V was pared by 0 bases and J by 3 bases, with 11 bases between.

V is TRBV7-7 and J is TRBJ2-3; no definite D call. Germline lookup yields CDR1 SSHAT and CDR2 FNYEAQ (reference sequence). The CDR3 sequence is 14 residues long. Trimming shortened V by 5 bases and J by 6 bases, and 15 bases separated the two germline ends. CDR3 residues: CASSLRADSDTQYF. The CDR3 bases are TGTGCCAGCAGCCTAAGGGCGGATTCTGATACGCAGTATTTT. Complete variable domain (other parts from reference TRBV7-7 and TRBJ2-3): GAGVSQSPRYKVTKRGQDVTLRCDPISSHATLYWYQQALGQGPEFLTYFNYEAQPDKSGLPSDRFSAERPEGSISTLTIQRTEQRDSAMYRCASSLRADSDTQYFGPGTRLTVL.

In its sample, this clone was seen many times. The rearrangement uses TRBV7-8 and TRBJ1-3, with D possibly being TRBD1 (5 bases). Germline V gives CDR1 SGHVS, CDR2 FQNEAQ. Trimming shortened V by 5 bases and J by 4 bases, and 15 bases separated the two germline ends. This CDR3 region has 15 residues. CDR3 nucleotide sequence: TGTGCCAGCAGCCGGGACTCTGGGCACGGAAACACCATATATTTT. It is translated as CASSRDSGHGNTIYF.

The chain recombines TRBV7-2 with TRBJ2-4; TRBD1 agrees at 7 bases. Trimming removed 3 bases from V and 9 bases from J; junction bases left unmatched: 14. The CDR3 has 16 amino acids. The V gene's germline CDR1 is SGHTA and CDR2 FQGNSA. Here the CDR3 DNA reads TGTGCCAGCAGCTTCGAACAGGGGTCGGTTTTCAGCATTCAGTACTTC. Its translation is CASSFEQGSVFSIQYF. The full variable domain, its missing parts supplied by reference TRBV7-2 and TRBJ2-4, is GAGVSQSPSNKVTEKGKDVELRCDPISGHTALYWYRQSLGQGLEFLIYFQGNSAPDKSGLPSDRFSAERTGGSVSTLTIQRTQQEDSAVYLCASSFEQGSVFSIQYFGAGTRLSVL.

This chain links TRBV5-1 with TRBJ1-2, with a weak D call TRBD1 (6 bases). V lost 1 base and J 2 bases, leaving 9 bases between the germline ends. Germline-derived CDR1 and CDR2 are SGHRS and YFSETQ. There are 14 residues in the CDR3. Here the CDR3 reads CASSLTGINYGYTF. In DNA, the CDR3 is TGCGCCAGCAGCTTGACAGGGATAAACTATGGCTACACCTTC. Combining the CDR3 with reference TRBV5-1 and TRBJ1-2 gives the whole variable domain KAGVTQTPRYLIKTRGQQVTLSCSPISGHRSVSWYQQTPGQGLQFLFEYFSETQRNKGNFPGRFSGRQFSNSRSEMNVSTLELGDSALYLCASSLTGINYGYTFGSGTRLTVV.

This chain connects TRBV4-3 to TRBJ2-1, with TRBD2 matching 13 bases. From germline, CDR1 is LGHNA and CDR2 YSLEER. CDR3 size: 15 residues. The trim removed 3 bases at V and 8 bases at J, leaving 4 bases unmatched. CDR3 sequence (DNA): TGCGCCAGCAGCCATGGACTAGCGGGAGTGGATGAGCAGTTCTTC. Encoded protein: CASSHGLAGVDEQFF.

The rearrangement joins TRBV7-6 to TRBJ1-1, with a possible D match to TRBD1 (6 bases). The length of the CDR3 is 13 residues. Germline CDR1 SGHVS, CDR2 FNYEAQ. V was pared by 0 bases and J by 10 bases, with 12 bases between. CDR3 residues: CASSLAQGVGAFF. CDR3 DNA: TGTGCCAGCAGCTTAGCACAGGGTGTAGGAGCTTTCTTT.

This clone occurred a few times. The chain is built from TRBV14 and TRBJ2-1; 7 positions match TRBD1. The germline V gene has CDR1 SGHDN and CDR2 FVKESK. The CDR3 sequence is 15 residues long. The V and J ends lost 11 bases and 6 bases, in that order; junction bases with no gene match: 16. The CDR3 protein is CAGKRDRVVVNEQFF. The CDR3 DNA is TGTGCCGGAAAAAGAGACAGGGTGGTAGTCAATGAGCAGTTCTTC.

The chain is built from TRBV5-1 and TRBJ2-2; D remains ambiguous. The V end was cut by 3 bases, the J end by 4 bases, with 13 bases between. Germline loops: CDR1 SGHRS, CDR2 YFSETQ. The CDR3 has 15 amino acids. The CDR3 nucleotides are TGCGCCAGCAGCTCCGGCAGCTCCGGCACCGGGGAGCTGTTTTTT. Its translation is CASSSGSSGTGELFF.

A few counts support this clone. This chain connects TRBV18 to TRBJ1-1, with D possibly TRBD1 on 5 matching bases. Looked up from germline, CDR1 is KGHSH and CDR2 is LQKENI. With 3 bases removed from V and 2 bases from J, the gap between germline ends came to 10 bases. The CDR3 totals 14 residues. Written as DNA, the CDR3 is TGTGCCAGCTCACCTACGACAGAAAACACTGAAGCTTTCTTT. Its translation: CASSPTTENTEAFF.

Points on this clone: A read error is possible here, since a much larger clone lies one base away. This chain links TRBV7-9 with TRBJ1-1, with 11 bases matching TRBD1. Germline CDR1 and CDR2: SEHNR and FQNEAQ (reference sequence). V dropped 2 bases and J dropped 0; count of bases not matched to a gene: 11. The CDR3 runs to 19 residues. Written as DNA, the CDR3 is TGTGCCAGCAGCTTACTCGGGGGGGGGACAGGGGGAATGAACACTGAAGCTTTCTTT. It encodes CASSLLGGGTGGMNTEAFF.

This rearrangement joins TRBV6-1 to TRBJ1-4; D is uncertain. Germline lookup yields CDR1 MNHNS and CDR2 SASEGT. The germline V and J ends were trimmed by 6 bases and 8 bases, with 10 bases remaining between them. The CDR3 has 12 amino acids. CDR3 sequence (DNA): TGTGCCAGCAGCGCCCCGGGAGAAAAACTGTTTTTT. Protein product: CASSAPGEKLFF.